The rows below give T cell receptor beta chains drawn from one sample of a study of blood T cells in healthy people across ages. TCRdb recomputed calls from the 5' RACE reads with MiXCR, one row per CDR3 protein. The sample has about 800,000 distinct CDR3 sequences; just under 25% are singletons. The sample was also linked to a second study, of T cells of mothers and their children.

Sequenced sample: blood. All receptors derive from a boy aged 5-17 years in good health. The CDR3 runs from the conserved cysteine through the conserved F or W. D genes are given only for firm matches. Clone size, where shown, is once, few, many, or a class for clones that have expanded.

TRBJ2-3 few TRBD2 TRBV20-1 TGCAGTGCCGTAGTAGCGGGACCACCTGCCGCAGATACGCAGTATTTT CSAVVAGPPAADTQYF
TRBJ2-5 few - TRBV4-1 TGCGCCAGCAGCCAAGATCTCCAGGGGACGGAAGAGACCCAGTACTTC CASSQDLQGTEETQYF
TRBJ1-1 - TRBD1 TRBV12-3/TRBV12-4 TGTGCCAGCAGTCTCCCGACAGGGGGTGAAGCTTTCTTT CASSLPTGGEAFF
TRBJ2-1 few - TRBV12-3/TRBV12-4 TGTGCCAGCCTGGGGGAGTGGGGTAACAATGAGCAGTTCTTC CASLGEWGNNEQFF
TRBJ1-2 - - TRBV7-9 TGTGCCAGCAGCTTGGAAGTCGGTTCTGGGGGTGGCTACACCTTC CASSLEVGSGGGYTF
TRBJ1-1 few - TRBV7-9 TGTGCCAGCAGCTTCAGGGGAAGAATGAACACTGAAGCTTTCTTT CASSFRGRMNTEAFF
TRBJ2-5 few - TRBV29-1 TGCAGCGTGGAACGGAGCGGACAGCAAGAGACCCAGTACTTC CSVERSGQQETQYF
TRBJ2-7 few TRBD2 TRBV7-2 TGTGCCAGCAGCGCCCCTAGCGGGGGGGCGTTTGAGCAGTACTTC CASSAPSGGAFEQYF
TRBJ2-7 - TRBD2 TRBV20-1 TGCAGTGCCCGACCTAGCGGTTTTAGCTCCTACGAGCAGTACTTC CSARPSGFSSYEQYF
TRBJ2-1 - - TRBV4-3 TGCGCCAGCAGCCATGACAAGAATGAGCAGTTCTTC CASSHDKNEQFF
TRBJ1-4 - - TRBV28 TGTGCCAGCAGTCCGAGGACAGCCCTTCTAATGGCGGGTGAAAAACTGTTTTTT CASSPRTALLMAGEKLFF
TRBJ2-7 once - TRBV20-1 TGCAGTGCTTGGGGGCCCTACGAGCAGTACTTC CSAWGPYEQYF
TRBJ2-2 few - TRBV14 TGTGCCAGCAGCTCACGACAGGCCTACACCGGGGAGCTGTTTTTT CASSSRQAYTGELFF
TRBJ1-5 - - TRBV20-1 TGCAGTGCTGAGGACGGTTCCAATCAGCCCCAGCATTTT CSAEDGSNQPQHF
TRBJ2-7 few TRBD1 TRBV4-1 TGCGCCAGCAGCCAGACAGGGGGTGCCTACTACGAGCAGTACTTC CASSQTGGAYYEQYF
TRBJ2-4 - - TRBV18 TGTGCCAGCTCACCACTTGACCAGACCCGAACCAAAAACATTCAGTACTTC CASSPLDQTRTKNIQYF